The 28 T cell receptor beta chains below all came from one sample that was sequenced in a study of blood T cells in healthy people across ages. Together with a sample-barcoded 5' primer, a J-beta primer mix was included in a second PCR lasting roughly 6 to 12 cycles. TCRdb used MiXCR to reprocess the 5' RACE reads, holding one entry per CDR3 protein. This sample has about 970,000 distinct CDR3 sequences, with about 53% found just once. Specimen: blood. The receptors were gathered from a woman in her fifties or sixties in good health.

The chain recombines TRBV19 with TRBJ2-5; D not certain. The J call may be in error: the DNA end matches TRBJ2-7 better. This CDR3 has 11 amino acids. The V gene's germline CDR1 is LNHDA and CDR2 SQIVND (reference sequence). The CDR3 protein is CASSMNDEQYF. Here the CDR3 DNA reads TGTGCCAGTAGTATGAACGACGAGCAGTACTTC.

By frequency in the sample, this clonotype is medium-sized. The chain couples TRBV4-3 to TRBJ2-3, with unresolved D. Germline V CDR1 and CDR2: LGHNA, YSLEER. Trimming cost V 0 bases and J 8 bases, with 12 bases left between them. The CDR3 covers 14 residues. CDR3 protein: CASSQEGQIRTQYF. In DNA form, the CDR3 reads TGCGCCAGCAGCCAAGAGGGCCAGATCCGTACGCAGTATTTT.

This chain uses TRBV10-3 with TRBJ1-2, with 8 bases fitting TRBD1. Germline CDR1 and CDR2: ENHRY and SYGVKD. V lost 10 bases to trimming and J lost 2 bases; unmatched junction nucleotides: 12. This CDR3 comprises 15 residues. The CDR3 DNA reads as TGTGCCACCATGACAGGGGACAATAGCAACTATGGCTACACCTTC. Its protein is CATMTGDNSNYGYTF.

This clonotype was recorded at least ten times. The chain couples TRBV11-2 to TRBJ2-3, with D maybe TRBD2 (6 bases). V was clipped by 5 bases and J by 4 bases, with 16 bases between them. CDR3 length: 15 residues. CDR1 is SGHAT and CDR2 is FQNNGV in the germline V gene. This chain's CDR3 is CASSRLVGSADTQYF. The DNA for the CDR3 is TGTGCCAGCAGCCGACTAGTGGGTAGTGCAGATACGCAGTATTTT.

This rearrangement joins TRBV12-3 or TRBV12-4 to TRBJ2-1; D remains unclear. Trimming took 2 bases from V and 9 from J, leaving 11 bases between them. The CDR3 contains 13 residues. In DNA form, the CDR3 reads TGTGCCAGCAGTTTAACCACAGCTCTTGAGCAGTTCTTC. This codes for CASSLTTALEQFF.

Concerning this clonotype: This may be a read error: a much more frequent sequence differs by one nucleotide. The chain links TRBV7-2 to TRBJ2-5; no clear D. The CDR3 contains 12 residues. Trimming left V 5 bases short and J 11 bases short, with 15 bases between. Germline values: CDR1 SGHTA, CDR2 FQGNSA. CDR3 DNA sequence: TGTGCCAGCAGCCGCGACTCCAATGAGCAGTACTTC. Translated: CASSRDSNEQYF.

The chain couples TRBV7-2 to TRBJ2-5; no clear D gene. CDR3 length: 15 residues. V gave up 1 base and J gave up 1 base, with 10 bases separating them. CDR1 and CDR2 from the germline V gene are SGHTA and FQGNSA. DNA of the CDR3: TGTGCCAGCAGCTTAGTAGGGCAGACCCAAGAGACCCAGTACTTC. Translating it yields CASSLVGQTQETQYF. The full variable domain, completed using reference TRBV7-2 and TRBJ2-5, is GAGVSQSPSNKVTEKGKDVELRCDPISGHTALYWYRQSLGQGLEFLIYFQGNSAPDKSGLPSDRFSAERTGGSVSTLTIQRTQQEDSAVYLCASSLVGQTQETQYFGPGTRLLVL.

This clonotype showed up just a few times. This chain joins TRBV5-1 and TRBJ1-2; no reliable D call. Deletions cut 1 base from V and 2 bases from J, with 6 bases between. The CDR3 has 13 amino acids. Germline V CDR1 and CDR2: SGHRS, YFSETQ. The CDR3 sequence: CASSLPGNYGYTF. CDR3 coding DNA: TGCGCCAGCAGCTTGCCGGGGAACTATGGCTACACCTTC.

This clonotype was detected only a few times. V is TRBV29-1 and J is TRBJ1-2; tentative D call: TRBD1 (6 bases). Trimming took 3 bases from V and 8 from J, leaving 19 bases between them. The CDR3 runs to 14 residues. In germline, CDR1 is SQVTM, CDR2 ANQGSEA. CDR3 DNA sequence: TGCAGCGTTGACAGGGGACGCGGGGCGTGGGGCTACACCTTC. This codes for CSVDRGRGAWGYTF.

The gene calls are TRBV27 and TRBJ2-5; D remains unclear. Matching the DNA end better, TRBJ2-7 makes the J call doubtful. Germline V gives CDR1 MNHEY, CDR2 SMNVEV (reference sequence). The CDR3 has 14 amino acids. This CDR3 is CASSLTLTIDEQYF. DNA for the CDR3: TGTGCCAGCAGTTTAACGTTGACAATCGACGAGCAGTACTTC.

V and J are TRBV27 and TRBJ2-5; D perhaps matches TRBD1 (5 bases). Trimming cost V 3 bases and J 7 bases, with 15 bases left between them. Germline V gene data show CDR1 as MNHEY and CDR2 as SMNVEV (reference sequence). The CDR3 length is 14 residues. CDR3 sequence: CASSFSWERGTQYF. The CDR3 nucleotides read TGTGCCAGCAGTTTCTCCTGGGAAAGGGGGACCCAGTACTTC.

For this clonotype: A read error may be the cause here, since a much bigger clone is one base away. The CDR3 DNA reads TGCAGCGTTGAGGGGACGAATCTAGATACGCTGTATTTT. Translation gives CSVEGTNLDTLYF. The genes are TRBV29-1 and TRBJ2-3, with D possibly called TRBD1 or TRBD2 (5 bases each). Germline V lookup: CDR1 SQVTM, CDR2 ANQGSEA. The length of the CDR3 is 13 residues.

A few counts support this clonotype. V and J are TRBV6-6 and TRBJ2-3; the D is unclear. The CDR3 extends over 15 amino acids. Trimming took off 2 bases at V and 0 bases at J, with 9 bases between the two ends. Germline assignment: CDR1 MNHNY and CDR2 SVGAGI (reference sequence). This CDR3 reads CASSYRVSSTDTQYF. The CDR3 region has the DNA TGTGCCAGCAGTTACCGGGTTTCCAGCACAGATACGCAGTATTTT.

This clonotype showed up just a few times. The chain recombines TRBV20-1 with TRBJ2-7; D is perhaps TRBD1 (5 bases). Trimming stripped 6 bases from V and 1 base from J, with 16 bases between. Germline assignment: CDR1 DFQATT and CDR2 SNEGSKA (reference sequence). The CDR3 runs 14 residues. CDR3 sequence (DNA): TGCAGTGCCCTCCCGGCAGGGTTATCCTACGAGCAGTACTTC. This gives the protein CSALPAGLSYEQYF.

This clonotype occurred many times. The genes are TRBV29-1 and TRBJ2-4; D may be TRBD1 (6 bases). V was trimmed by 8 bases and J by 8 bases, leaving 16 bases between them. Per the germline V gene, CDR1 is SQVTM and CDR2 is ANQGSEA. The CDR3 runs to 12 residues. The CDR3 DNA follows: TGCAGCATCCTCCAGGGGATGTACATTCAGTACTTC. This translates into CSILQGMYIQYF.

Concerning this clonotype itself: The CDR3 ends on some other residue instead of the conserved phenylalanine or tryptophan, so this is likely a read error. The rearrangement joins TRBV24-1 to TRBJ1-5; 10 bases are a match to TRBD1. The CDR3 runs 15 residues. Germline trimming cut 5 bases from V and 5 bases from J; bases unmatched to any gene: 5. Germline V gene sequence: CDR1 KGHDR, CDR2 SFDVKD. The CDR3 sequence is CATSVGTGVDQPQHL. In DNA, the CDR3 is TGTGCCACCAGTGTTGGGACAGGGGTCGATCAGCCCCAGCATTTG.

On this clonotype itself: The junction departs from germline at one end; a sequencing error may be responsible. J is TRBJ2-1 and V is TRBV27; tentatively, D is TRBD1 (5 bases). This CDR3 has 15 amino acids. The germline CDR1 and CDR2 sequences are MNHEY and SMNVEV (reference sequence). The CDR3 nucleotides are TGTGCCAGCAATACAATAGGGGTTGTGGGCAATCAGCAGTTCTTC. It translates to CASNTIGVVGNQQFF.

The chain employs TRBV27 and TRBJ2-5; 8 bases align to TRBD1. Matching the DNA end better, TRBJ2-7 makes the J call doubtful. The CDR3 runs to 15 residues. Germline values: CDR1 MNHEY, CDR2 SMNVEV (reference sequence). CDR3 sequence: CASSSPTTGEDEQYF. CDR3 DNA: TGTGCCAGCAGTTCCCCAACGACAGGGGAAGACGAGCAGTACTTC.

The chain links TRBV11-2 to TRBJ2-5; tentatively, D is TRBD1 or TRBD2 (5 bases each). Germline V gives CDR1 SGHAT, CDR2 FQNNGV. Trimming left V 8 bases short and J 1 base short, with 11 bases between. The CDR3 covers 13 residues. The CDR3 sequence is CASGMGTQETQYF. CDR3 nucleotides: TGTGCCAGCGGTATGGGGACCCAAGAGACCCAGTACTTC.

This clonotype has just a few counts. The chain recombines TRBV29-1 with TRBJ2-1, with no clear D. Trimming removed 0 bases from V and 13 bases from J, with 16 bases in between. In germline, CDR1 is SQVTM, CDR2 ANQGSEA. CDR3 length equals 13 residues. As DNA, the CDR3 is TGCAGCGTTGAAGATGGGGTGACTGGTAGCCAGTTCTTC. Translating gives CSVEDGVTGSQFF.

This clonotype was recorded only once. The rearrangement uses TRBV20-1 and TRBJ2-7; 8 bases map to TRBD2. V lost 3 bases to trimming and J lost 2 bases; unmatched junction nucleotides: 12. Per germline, CDR1 DFQATT and CDR2 SNEGSKA (reference sequence). The CDR3 sequence is 16 residues long. CDR3 coding DNA: TGCAGTGCTAGGAAACCCAAGCGGGAGTGGGCCTACGAGCAGTACTTC. It yields the protein CSARKPKREWAYEQYF.

The V gene is TRBV7-9, the J gene TRBJ1-6, with 9 bases matching TRBD1. The J segment lost 8 bases and the V segment lost 3 bases, leaving 5 bases of the junction unmatched. CDR1 SEHNR and CDR2 FQNEAQ come from the germline V gene (reference sequence). The CDR3 sequence is 15 residues long. In DNA form, the CDR3 reads TGTGCCAGCAGCTTGGGACAGGGTGGTTATTCACCCCTCCACTTT. Protein: CASSLGQGGYSPLHF.

The chain joins TRBV29-1 to TRBJ2-7; perhaps D is TRBD1 or TRBD2 (5 bases each). V lost 4 bases and J lost 5, with 15 bases in between. The CDR3 loop spans 13 amino acids. CDR1 is SQVTM and CDR2 is ANQGSEA in the germline V gene. The CDR3: CSVVDTGRHEQYF. The CDR3, as DNA: TGCAGCGTTGTGGACACGGGAAGGCACGAGCAGTACTTC.

This clonotype has ten or more counts. The rearrangement uses TRBV20-1 and TRBJ2-1; 13 bases line up with TRBD2. Germline lookup yields CDR1 DFQATT and CDR2 SNEGSKA (reference sequence). The length of the CDR3 is 16 residues. V trimming: 5 bases; J trimming: 0 bases; junction bases outside the gene matches: 4. The DNA of the CDR3 is TGCAGTGCTCCGGGACTAGCGGGAAGCTCCTACAATGAGCAGTTCTTC. This encodes CSAPGLAGSSYNEQFF.

The rearrangement links TRBV20-1 to TRBJ2-7, with 12 bases matching TRBD2. The ends lost 4 bases at V and 0 bases at J; junction bases unmatched: 10. The CDR3 runs 17 residues. Germline V gene lookup returns CDR1 DFQATT and CDR2 SNEGSKA (reference sequence). The CDR3 DNA reads TGCAGTGCTAAAGGACTAGCGGGATTCCCTTACTCCTACGAGCAGTACTTC. This sequence encodes CSAKGLAGFPYSYEQYF.

The table lists this clonotype with a few counts. V usage is TRBV12-3 or TRBV12-4 and J usage is TRBJ1-6; tentative D call: TRBD1 (6 bases). The germline V and J ends were trimmed by 5 bases and 7 bases, with 12 bases remaining between them. The CDR3 covers 14 residues. Here the CDR3 DNA reads TGTGCCAGCAGTCGACAGGTCGGGAATTCACCCCTCCACTTT. Translation gives CASSRQVGNSPLHF.

The genes are TRBV12-3 or TRBV12-4 and TRBJ2-3; 12 bases match TRBD1. The trim removed 7 bases at V and 10 bases at J, leaving 9 bases unmatched. CDR3 length: 14 amino acids. The CDR3 nucleotides read TGTGCCAGCACCCTCCGGGACAGGGGGCTCGCGCAGTATTTT. This codes for CASTLRDRGLAQYF.

This clonotype was recorded once. The chain carries TRBV3-1 and TRBJ1-5, with D unclear. Germline CDR1 and CDR2: LGHDT and YNNKEL (reference sequence). Trimming removed 0 bases at V and 0 bases at J, with 9 bases between. The CDR3 totals 16 residues. CDR3 protein: CASSQDLSGSNQPQHF. CDR3 bases: TGTGCCAGCAGCCAAGACTTGTCCGGTAGCAATCAGCCCCAGCATTTT.